Below, 32 T cell receptor beta chains from the same sample are listed, as sequenced in a study of T cell responses to AZD1222 COVID-19 vaccine (dated by TCRdb to the early 2020s). The time point label corresponds to: about 28 days (+/-7) after the second vaccine dose. Library method: the immunoSEQ multiplex PCR assay. TCRdb limited this immuneACCESS table to in-frame rearrangements with V and J called. A share of clones is missing; checked studies link under half to unresolved V genes, and the rest is unexplained. The sample includes some 280,000 clones, with about 94% observed a single time. The ten biggest clones cover 0.55% of the sample. The specimen comprised peripheral blood, sampled 28 days after the second AZD1222 dose. Source of these receptors: an adult who received the AZD1222 COVID-19 vaccine.

The chain is built from TRBV2 and TRBJ1-2; D perhaps matches TRBD1 (5 bases). Germline V gene sequence: CDR1 SNHLY, CDR2 FYNNEI. The CDR3 has 11 amino acids. V lost 1 base and J lost 11, with 8 bases in between. This chain's CDR3 is CASSEGGGYTF. The DNA for the CDR3 is TGTGCCAGCAGTGAAGGGGGGGGTTACACCTTC.

The V gene is TRBV3-1 (or the pseudogene TRBV3-2), the J gene TRBJ1-6, with 8 bases that match TRBD1. Trimming removed 2 bases from V and 8 bases from J; junction bases left unmatched: 2. The CDR3 is 14 residues long. Germline V CDR1 and CDR2: LGHDT, YNNKEL (reference sequence). The CDR3: CASSQRTGYSPLHF. CDR3 bases: TGTGCCAGCAGCCAACGGACAGGGTATTCACCCCTCCACTTT.

This clone has just one count. The genes are TRBV28 and TRBJ2-7; 12 nucleotides match TRBD2. With 3 bases clipped from V and 2 bases from J, the junction kept 5 bases outside the gene matches. The germline CDR1 and CDR2 sequences are MDHEN and SYDVKM. The CDR3 loop spans 16 amino acids. In DNA form, the CDR3 reads TGTGCCAGCAGTTTCCCGACTAGCGGGGGTACCTACGAGCAGTACTTC. It is translated as CASSFPTSGGTYEQYF.

The chain employs TRBV16 and TRBJ1-6; D is perhaps TRBD1 (5 bases). The V end lost 3 bases, the J end lost 8 bases, and 11 bases lay between the germline ends. Germline CDR1 reads KGHSY; CDR2 reads FQNENV. The CDR3 loop spans 14 amino acids. The CDR3 region is CASSHRDSDSPLHF. As DNA, the CDR3 is TGTGCCAGCAGCCATCGTGACAGTGATTCACCCCTCCACTTT.

V and J are TRBV18 and TRBJ1-3; D is unresolved. The CDR3 consists of 14 residues. Germline CDR1 and CDR2: KGHSH and LQKENI. V lost 5 bases and J 0 bases, leaving 8 bases between the germline ends. CDR3 coding DNA: TGTGCCAGCTCAAGTACCACCTCTGGAAACACCATATATTTT. Translated, it gives CASSSTTSGNTIYF.

The V gene is TRBV5-4, the J gene TRBJ1-2; weak D call: TRBD1 (5 bases). Between the trimmed V and J ends, which lost 3 bases and 7 bases, there was a span of 13 bases. The CDR3 loop spans 13 amino acids. Germline V gives CDR1 SGHNT, CDR2 YYREEE (reference sequence). The CDR3 nucleotides are TGTGCCAGCAGCTCAGAGATAGGGGCTGGCTACACCTTC. Translated, it gives CASSSEIGAGYTF.

This chain connects TRBV4-1 to TRBJ2-3; D not certain. The CDR3 loop spans 15 amino acids. Germline CDR1 is MGHRA and CDR2 is YSYEKL. V was clipped by 0 bases and J by 0 bases, with 7 bases between them. Written as DNA, the CDR3 is TGCGCCAGCAGCCAAGATCCATTTAGCACAGATACGCAGTATTTT. This translates into CASSQDPFSTDTQYF.

The chain couples TRBV7-9 to TRBJ1-6; D uncertain. Looked up from germline, CDR1 is SEHNR and CDR2 is FQNEAQ (reference sequence). Trimming removed 1 base from V and 7 bases from J, with 8 bases in between. The CDR3 covers 14 residues. The CDR3 DNA reads as TGTGCCAGCAGCTTAGGACCAGACAATTCACCCCTCCACTTT. This codes for CASSLGPDNSPLHF.

This chain joins TRBV18 and TRBJ1-1; 10 bases are shared with TRBD1. Germline V lookup: CDR1 KGHSH, CDR2 LQKENI. The V gene end was trimmed by 4 bases and the J gene end by 3 bases; junction bases not matched to a gene: 5. The CDR3 is 15 residues long. This CDR3 reads CASSQRTGGDTEAFF. The CDR3, as DNA: TGTGCCAGCTCACAAAGGACAGGGGGGGACACTGAAGCTTTCTTT.

The chain joins TRBV3-1 (or the pseudogene TRBV3-2) to TRBJ2-7; D is undetermined. Germline-derived CDR1 and CDR2 are LGHDT and YNNKEL (reference sequence). CDR3 length: 14 amino acids. V gave up 0 bases and J gave up 3 bases, with 9 bases separating them. CDR3 nucleotide sequence: TGTGCCAGCAGCCAAGATCGTGCTTTCTACGAGCAGTACTTC. This translates into CASSQDRAFYEQYF.

The chain carries TRBV4-1 and TRBJ1-1, with 7 bases matching TRBD1. Germline CDR1 MGHRA, CDR2 YSYEKL. V lost 3 bases and J lost 7; bases outside the gene matches: 8. The CDR3 runs to 14 residues. This CDR3 reads CASSHGGTALEAFF. DNA of the CDR3: TGCGCCAGCAGCCATGGAGGGACAGCCCTTGAAGCTTTCTTT.

This sequence joins TRBV5-4 and TRBJ1-4; D is possibly TRBD1 (5 bases). Germline CDR1 SGHNT, CDR2 YYREEE (reference sequence). V gave up 5 bases and J gave up 5 bases, with 16 bases separating them. The CDR3 has 15 residues. CDR3: CASSPTGRPNEKLFF. The DNA of the CDR3 is TGTGCCAGCAGTCCCACGGGGCGACCGAATGAAAAACTGTTTTTT.

The rearrangement links TRBV28 to TRBJ1-1, with D maybe TRBD1 (5 bases). Trimming cost V 2 bases and J 5 bases, with 12 bases left between them. CDR1 and CDR2 (germline): MDHEN, SYDVKM. The CDR3 extends over 14 amino acids. As DNA, the CDR3 is TGTGCCAGCAGTTTAACGGCAGGGTGGACTGAAGCTTTCTTT. Amino acid sequence: CASSLTAGWTEAFF. Full variable domain (outside the CDR3, taken from reference TRBV28 and TRBJ1-1): DVKVTQSSRYLVKRTGEKVFLECVQDMDHENMFWYRQDPGLGLRLIYFSYDVKMKEKGDIPEGYSVSREKKERFSLILESASTNQTSMYLCASSLTAGWTEAFFGQGTRLTVV.

The chain employs TRBV19 and TRBJ1-5, with a weak D call TRBD1 (5 bases). The CDR3 runs to 14 residues. Germline-derived CDR1 and CDR2 are LNHDA and SQIVND (reference sequence). The germline V and J ends were trimmed by 3 bases and 2 bases, with 8 bases remaining between them. The CDR3 is CASSMSRGNQPQHF. The CDR3 DNA sequence: TGTGCCAGTAGTATGAGCAGGGGCAATCAGCCCCAGCATTTT.

The chain recombines TRBV2 with TRBJ2-5; 9 positions match TRBD1. Trimming took 3 bases from V and 2 from J; bases not matched to a gene: 4. Germline V gene data show CDR1 as SNHLY and CDR2 as FYNNEI. This CDR3 is built from 15 residues. For the CDR3, the DNA is TGTGCCAGCAGTGAGGACAGGGGACCTCAAGAGACCCAGTACTTC. It yields the protein CASSEDRGPQETQYF.

The rearrangement links TRBV7-9 to TRBJ2-7; 7 nucleotides agree with TRBD1. This CDR3 region has 15 residues. CDR1 SEHNR and CDR2 FQNEAQ come from the germline V gene (reference sequence). The V segment lost 2 bases and the J segment 2 bases; nucleotides outside the gene matches: 6. CDR3 bases: TGTGCCAGCAGCTTACCCACAGGGGCTACCTACGAGCAGTACTTC. Residues: CASSLPTGATYEQYF.

The chain uses TRBV7-9 and TRBJ1-3; 7 nucleotides match TRBD1. J lost 3 bases, V lost 5 bases, and 7 bases had no gene match. Germline lookup yields CDR1 SEHNR and CDR2 FQNEAQ (reference sequence). The CDR3 runs 15 residues. This CDR3 reads CASSQGQQIGNTIYF. DNA of the CDR3: TGTGCCAGCAGCCAGGGACAGCAGATTGGAAACACCATATATTTT.

V gene TRBV27 combines with J gene TRBJ2-7, with D possibly TRBD2 on 6 matching bases. This CDR3 region has 14 residues. Per germline, CDR1 MNHEY and CDR2 SMNVEV (reference sequence). Trimming took 8 bases from V and 7 from J, leaving 21 bases between them. This chain's CDR3 is CASQRSRGTNEQYF. CDR3 nucleotides: TGTGCCAGCCAGCGTTCGCGGGGAACGAATGAGCAGTACTTC.

The J gene is TRBJ2-2, the V gene TRBV4-3, with a possible D match to TRBD2 (5 bases). Germline assignment: CDR1 LGHNA and CDR2 YSLEER. The CDR3 has 14 residues. The V and J ends lost 3 bases and 3 bases respectively, with 8 bases between them. CDR3 amino acids: CASSQGADTGELFF. The CDR3 region has the DNA TGCGCCAGCAGCCAGGGAGCGGACACCGGGGAGCTGTTTTTT.

The chain employs TRBV28 and TRBJ2-7, with TRBD1 identical over 10 bases. Trimming took 6 bases from V and 4 from J; bases not matched to a gene: 6. This CDR3 is built from 14 residues. Germline CDR1 MDHEN, CDR2 SYDVKM. The CDR3 protein is CASSSGTGVYEQYF. DNA for the CDR3: TGTGCCAGCAGCTCTGGGACAGGGGTATACGAGCAGTACTTC.

The count of this clone is one. This chain uses TRBV5-3 with TRBJ1-5; D possibly corresponds to TRBD1 (6 bases). TRBV5-3 is marked as an open reading frame, function uncertain. The V end was cut by 4 bases, the J end by 4 bases, with 27 bases between. The CDR3 extends over 19 amino acids. The CDR3 DNA sequence: TGTGCCAGAAGCCACCGACCCGGGGGCAGGCAACTCCTGAATCAGCCCCAGCATTTT. This translates into CARSHRPGGRQLLNQPQHF.

This rearrangement joins TRBV21-1 to TRBJ2-7; the table's D call, TRBD2, was not checked against the DNA. TRBV21-1 is a documented pseudogene. This CDR3 is 16 amino acids long. The CDR3 is CASSKDNGGDSYEQYF. The CDR3, as DNA: TGTGCCAGCAGCAAAGACAACGGCGGGGACTCCTACGAGCAGTACTTC.

This chain uses TRBV12-5 with TRBJ2-1; weak D call: TRBD2 (5 bases). The CDR3 runs to 12 residues. CDR1 LGHNT and CDR2 FRNRAP come from the germline V gene. V shed 8 bases and J shed 10 bases, with 15 bases lying between them. This chain's CDR3 is CASTSRSGEQFF. DNA of the CDR3: TGTGCTAGTACATCCCGCTCGGGGGAGCAGTTCTTC.

The chain links TRBV18 to TRBJ1-2; possibly TRBD1 for D (6 bases). Germline V gene lookup returns CDR1 KGHSH and CDR2 LQKENI. The V and J ends lost 4 bases and 5 bases respectively, with 17 bases between them. The CDR3 sequence is 15 residues long. The CDR3 region is CASSLATGAGYGYTF. The CDR3 DNA sequence: TGTGCCAGCTCACTCGCGACGGGGGCTGGATATGGCTACACCTTC. The full variable domain, completed using reference TRBV18 and TRBJ1-2, is NAGVMQNPRHLVRRRGQEARLRCSPMKGHSHVYWYRQLPEEGLKFMVYLQKENIIDESGMPKERFSAEFPKEGPSILRIQQVVRGDSAAYFCASSLATGAGYGYTFGSGTRLTVV.

This clone was seen just once. J is TRBJ2-1 and V is TRBV11-2; D gene uncertain. The CDR3 contains 13 residues. Germline-derived CDR1 and CDR2 are SGHAT and FQNNGV. V was shortened by 3 bases and J by 3 bases, with 6 bases between the two germline ends. The CDR3 here is CASSFRRYNEQFF. The CDR3, as DNA: TGTGCCAGCAGCTTCAGGCGCTACAATGAGCAGTTCTTC.

In its sample, this clone was seen once. The CDR3 coding sequence is TGTGCCAGCTCTACAGGGGGCGCGGGCGGGGAGCTGTTTTTT. The encoded protein is CASSTGGAGGELFF. The rearrangement links TRBV2 to TRBJ2-2; 9 nucleotides match TRBD1. The CDR3 has 14 amino acids. Germline CDR1 and CDR2: SNHLY and FYNNEI. The V segment lost 8 bases and the J segment 7 bases; nucleotides outside the gene matches: 8.

The genes are TRBV5-6 and TRBJ1-2, with D uncertain. The CDR3 runs 12 residues. CDR1 is SGHDT, CDR2 YYEEEE, per germline. V gave up 4 bases and J gave up 12 bases, with 16 bases separating them. The CDR3 nucleotides read TGTGCCAGCAGCCTTTTGACCCCCGAGCACACCTTC. This encodes CASSLLTPEHTF.

This chain connects TRBV27 to TRBJ1-2; weak D call: TRBD1 (5 bases). The CDR3 extends over 14 amino acids. V lost 5 bases and J lost 4, with 14 bases in between. Germline values: CDR1 MNHEY, CDR2 SMNVEV (reference sequence). The CDR3 here is CASSLERGSYGYTF. DNA of the CDR3: TGTGCCAGCAGTCTAGAGAGGGGCAGCTATGGCTACACCTTC.

The chain employs TRBV7-2 and TRBJ1-6; TRBD1 is a possible D gene (6 bases). There are 14 residues in the CDR3. Trimming left V 2 bases short and J 7 bases short, with 9 bases between. Germline V gives CDR1 SGHTA, CDR2 FQGNSA. DNA of the CDR3: TGTGCCAGCAGCTTAAGGCAGGGGAATTCACCCCTCCACTTT. Its translation is CASSLRQGNSPLHF.

J is TRBJ2-3 and V is TRBV28; TRBD2 matches 11 bases. CDR1 MDHEN and CDR2 SYDVKM come from the germline V gene. V lost 7 bases to trimming and J lost 0 bases; unmatched junction nucleotides: 3. The CDR3 has 15 amino acids. CDR3 nucleotide sequence: TGTGCCAGCAACCTAGCGGGAGGAAGCACAGATACGCAGTATTTT. This translates into CASNLAGGSTDTQYF. Based on the CDR3 plus reference TRBV28 and TRBJ2-3, the full variable domain is DVKVTQSSRYLVKRTGEKVFLECVQDMDHENMFWYRQDPGLGLRLIYFSYDVKMKEKGDIPEGYSVSREKKERFSLILESASTNQTSMYLCASNLAGGSTDTQYFGPGTRLTVL.

This chain connects TRBV18 to TRBJ1-5; 7 bases align to TRBD1. J was trimmed by 3 bases and V by 4 bases; bases with no gene match: 3. Per the germline V gene, CDR1 is KGHSH and CDR2 is LQKENI. CDR3 size: 14 residues. The DNA for the CDR3 is TGTGCCAGCTCACGCGGGACAGCCAATCAGCCCCAGCATTTT. It is translated as CASSRGTANQPQHF.

This chain links TRBV28 with TRBJ2-3; tentative D call: TRBD1 (5 bases). Germline V gives CDR1 MDHEN, CDR2 SYDVKM. Trimming took off 5 bases at V and 4 bases at J, with 22 bases between the two ends. This CDR3 region has 17 residues. The CDR3 loop reads CASSRRPQGFGADTQYF. The CDR3 nucleotides read TGTGCCAGCAGTCGCCGCCCTCAGGGTTTTGGTGCAGATACGCAGTATTTT.